This T cell receptor (beta chain) emerged from a study of cytomegalovirus exposure and HLA in healthy donors. Study-wide background: Of about 400 genotyped donors, 65% to 85% clustered with self-reported Caucasian donors.

Primers for the PCR totalled 60 Vbeta and 13 Jbeta. Clones were read by immunoSEQ multiplex PCR, and TCRdb kept only the in-frame ones, dropping some. The table includes 100,000 to 150,000 clones, approximately 69% detected once. The CDR3 runs to 16 residues. The V and J ends lost 0 bases and 4 bases respectively, with 15 bases between them. CDR1 and CDR2 from the germline V gene are LNHNV and YYDKDF (reference sequence). The chain employs TRBV15 and TRBJ2-5; D possibly corresponds to TRBD1 (6 bases). The sample was PBMCs. The sequence was obtained from a man aged 40-49 years in good health and CMV-seropositive. The CDR3 protein is CATSRENRAFGETQYF. In DNA form, the CDR3 reads TGTGCCACCAGCAGAGAGAACAGGGCTTTCGGAGAGACCCAGTACTTC.